This T cell receptor (beta chain) was obtained from a study of glioma-infiltrating T cells. About the study: Dexamethasone exposure before glioma surgery was limited to six or fewer days.

With 6 bases removed from V and 10 bases from J, the gap between germline ends came to 16 bases. The CDR3 has 12 residues. CDR1 DFQATT and CDR2 SNEGSKA come from the germline V gene (reference sequence). There are many counts of this clonotype. The antigen is undetermined. The iRepertoire nested amplicon-rescue multiplex PCR amplified TCR alpha and beta CDR3s from RNA. TCRdb reanalysed the multiplex PCR reads using MiXCR and keeps one entry per CDR3 protein. The table has more than 300,000 distinct CDR3 sequences, about two fifths seen once. Study-level points and caveats: Tissue and blood shared very few CDR3 sequences. Gliomas, especially low-grade, showed above-expected tissue-blood divergence; non-neoplastic patients showed below.

The clonotype was recovered from a human donor with low-grade glioma or glioblastoma, undergoing nonglioma brain surgery, or in good health (not recorded which). The chain joins TRBV20-1 to TRBJ2-1; weak D call: TRBD2 (5 bases). Sequences were obtained from glioma tissue, nonneoplastic brain tissue, or PBMCs (not recorded which). This chain's CDR3 is CSAPDRTGEQFF. The CDR3 nucleotides are TGCAGTGCCCCAGACCGAACGGGAGAGCAGTTCTTC.